This T cell receptor beta chain came from a study of technical replicates of blood from several donors. This clone was detected only once. The assay was immunoSEQ multiplex PCR, and TCRdb's table has in-frame clones only and misses some. The sample has 75,000 to 90,000 clones; approximately 93% are singletons. The CDR3 runs 14 residues. Germline V gene lookup returns CDR1 SNHLY and CDR2 FYNNEI. Germline trimming cut 6 bases from V and 3 bases from J; bases unmatched to any gene: 2. The sequenced sample consisted of T cells isolated from PBMCs. The receptor was isolated from a human donor in good health. The chain is built from TRBV2 and TRBJ2-7, with 13 bases that match TRBD2. CDR3 sequence reads: CASRGTSGVYEQYF. CDR3 sequence (DNA): TGTGCCAGCAGGGGGACTAGCGGGGTCTACGAGCAGTACTTC.